This TCR beta chain was recorded in a study of beta chain features in type 1 diabetes. This clone has just a few counts. The antigen is undetermined. Every isolated RNA sample was fully reverse transcribed, so sequencing captured expressed TCRB transcripts. Assay used: immunoSEQ multiplex PCR; TCRdb lists only in-frame clones, some missing. The repertoire includes approximately 140,000 clones, roughly 10% of them detected once, and roughly 0.75% sits in the top ten. General study results and limits: For Type 1 diabetes patients, all four CD4+ subsets carried TCRB CDR3s that were moderately but significantly shorter.

CDR3 length: 14 residues. The trim removed 5 bases at V and 8 bases at J, leaving 9 bases unmatched. Germline-derived CDR1 and CDR2 are SGHAT and FQNNGV. This chain connects TRBV11-2 to TRBJ2-7, with 10 bases lining up with TRBD1. The sequence was obtained from a young man with type 1 diabetes. Sequencing was carried out using central memory CD4+ T cells from blood. The chain's CDR3 is CASSPGQGTSQQYF. CDR3 sequence (DNA): TGTGCCAGCAGCCCGGGACAGGGGACCAGTCAGCAGTACTTC.